Listed below are T cell receptor beta chains from one sample, sequenced in a study of blood T cell repertoires in COVID-19. TCRdb's copy holds only in-frame clones and misses some; the assay was immunoSEQ multiplex PCR. The sample lists roughly 39,000 clones, over 80% occurring once. Sequenced input: peripheral blood. The receptors here all came from a woman in her seventies with acute or convalescent COVID-19. Each CDR3 is given with its conserved first and last residue. Size tells how often a clone was seen (once, few, many) or the class of an expanded clone, and some rows leave it out.

j_call,v_call,clone_size,cdr3_aa
TRBJ1-4,TRBV7-9,-,CASSSQQSGAFNEKLFF
TRBJ2-5,TRBV9,-,CASSPSPPGTGEETQYF
TRBJ1-1,TRBV29-1,-,CSVIQGLAFF
TRBJ2-2,TRBV9,-,CASSGPGTSGSNTGELFF
TRBJ2-5,TRBV10-3,-,CAISQQDPGETQYF
TRBJ2-3,TRBV7-3,-,CASSLGAGGPTDTQYF
TRBJ1-3,TRBV6-6,once,CASRMTGGSGNTIYF
TRBJ2-3,TRBV3-1/TRBV3-2,-,CASSQGPRGTDTQYF
TRBJ2-5,TRBV6-1,-,CASSEDRGAMKTQYF
TRBJ1-3,TRBV11-2,-,CASSPRGLGTQIGNTIYF
TRBJ2-3,TRBV7-7,-,CASSSGLAGGTDTQYF
TRBJ2-1,TRBV18,-,CASSPDLAGNNEQFF
TRBJ1-3,TRBV5-1,-,CASSSLTGVTGNTIYF
TRBJ2-2,TRBV7-8,-,CASSSPAGGGTGELFF
TRBJ1-4,TRBV9,-,CASSGGQGSVTNEKLFF
TRBJ1-1,TRBV24-1,few,CATSELTGEAFF
TRBJ2-1,TRBV6-5,-,CASRFSGRASNEQFF
TRBJ1-3,TRBV7-9,-,CASGHSGNTIYF
TRBJ2-3,TRBV15,-,CATSSGVGTDTQYF
TRBJ1-1,TRBV4-3,once,CASSQGGGNTEAFF
TRBJ2-3,TRBV5-1,-,CASSLADRPGGGDTQYF
TRBJ1-6,TRBV28,-,CASSPPGTGGDSPLHF
TRBJ1-2,TRBV10-3,-,CAIWGGVGYTF
TRBJ2-1,TRBV10-2,-,CASSRLAGYNEQFF
TRBJ2-3,TRBV18,-,CASSPGATDTQYF
TRBJ2-3,TRBV6-5,-,CASRRQGADTQYF
TRBJ2-6,TRBV7-8,-,CASSLGQISGANVLTF
TRBJ2-1,TRBV7-2,once,CASSLVPGGADNEQFF
TRBJ2-1,TRBV7-2,once,CASSLAGQGVQGNEQFF
TRBJ2-5,TRBV19,-,CASSMSGGQETQYF
TRBJ1-4,TRBV6-5,-,CASSYSGRDEKLFF
TRBJ2-5,TRBV6-5,-,CASGRQGAETQYF
TRBJ2-2,TRBV7-9,-,CASSPLVANTGELFF
TRBJ2-4,TRBV3-1/TRBV3-2,-,CASSQDRIWGQNIQYF
TRBJ2-3,TRBV9,-,CASSAPGLAGTDTQYF